This record looks at one T cell receptor beta chain sequence and its context. The CDR3 totals 14 residues. V lost 3 bases and J lost 4, with 12 bases in between. The germline V gene has CDR1 MNHNS and CDR2 SASEGT. These data come from a study of response to subunit inactivated influenza vaccine. TCRdb ran MiXCR on the RT-PCR reads and lists one entry per CDR3 protein. The sample holds roughly 700,000 distinct CDR3 sequences; approximately 15% are singletons and the top ten take 6% to 7%. The sequenced sample was PBMCs from blood, obtained less than 15 days before vaccination. The clonotype was recovered from a man over 45 who received an inactivated influenza vaccine. The chain has TRBV6-1 and TRBJ1-1; TRBD1 is a possible D gene (5 bases). CDR3 sequence reads: CASSDGARTTEAFF. In DNA form, the CDR3 reads TGTGCCAGCAGTGATGGGGCCCGGACCACTGAAGCTTTCTTT.